This T cell receptor (beta chain) was identified in a study of cytomegalovirus exposure and HLA in healthy donors. PCR involved 60 Vbeta and 13 Jbeta primers. Measured with immunoSEQ multiplex PCR; TCRdb has only the in-frame clones, and not every one. The profile shows around 160,000 clones, around three quarters of them singletons. Germline values: CDR1 LNHDA, CDR2 SQIVND (reference sequence). Trimming took off 5 bases at V and 5 bases at J, with 12 bases between the two ends. There are 13 residues in the CDR3. The sequenced material came from PBMCs. The chain links TRBV19 to TRBJ2-5; D possibly corresponds to TRBD2 (5 bases). The TCR was taken from a woman aged 40 to 50 in good health and CMV-seronegative. The CDR3 is CASSHPRGETQYF. The CDR3 DNA is TGTGCCAGTAGTCATCCCCGAGGGGAGACCCAGTACTTC. The variable domain in full, completed from reference TRBV19 and TRBJ2-5, reads DGGITQSPKYLFRKEGQNVTLSCEQNLNHDAMYWYRQDPGQGLRLIYYSQIVNDFQKGDIAEGYSVSREKKESFPLTVTSAQKNPTAFYLCASSHPRGETQYFGPGTRLLVL.